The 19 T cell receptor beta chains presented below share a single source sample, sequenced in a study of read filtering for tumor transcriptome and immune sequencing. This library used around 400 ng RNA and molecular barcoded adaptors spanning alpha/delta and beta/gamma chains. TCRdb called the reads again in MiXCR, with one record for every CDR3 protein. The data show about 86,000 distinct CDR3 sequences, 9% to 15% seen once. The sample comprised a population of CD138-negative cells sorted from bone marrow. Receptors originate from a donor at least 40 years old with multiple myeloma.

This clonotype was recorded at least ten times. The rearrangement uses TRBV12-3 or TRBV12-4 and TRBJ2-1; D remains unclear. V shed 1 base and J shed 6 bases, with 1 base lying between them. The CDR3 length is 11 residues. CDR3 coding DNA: TGTGCCAGCAGTTTAGTCAATGAGCAGTTCTTC. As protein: CASSLVNEQFF.

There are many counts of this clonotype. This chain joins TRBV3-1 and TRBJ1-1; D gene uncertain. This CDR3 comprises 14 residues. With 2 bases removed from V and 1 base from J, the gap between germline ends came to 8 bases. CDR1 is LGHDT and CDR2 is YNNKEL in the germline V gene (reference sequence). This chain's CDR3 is CASSQYRQNTEAFF. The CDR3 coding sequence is TGTGCCAGCAGCCAATATCGGCAGAACACTGAAGCTTTCTTT.

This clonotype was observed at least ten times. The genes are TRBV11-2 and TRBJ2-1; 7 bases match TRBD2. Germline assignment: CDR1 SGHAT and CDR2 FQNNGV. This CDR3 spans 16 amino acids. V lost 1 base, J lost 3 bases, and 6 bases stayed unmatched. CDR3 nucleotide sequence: TGTGCCAGCAGCTTAGCTGTCGGGACTAACTACAATGAGCAGTTCTTC. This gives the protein CASSLAVGTNYNEQFF. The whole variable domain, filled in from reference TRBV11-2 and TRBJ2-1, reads EAGVAQSPRYKIIEKRQSVAFWCNPISGHATLYWYQQILGQGPKLLIQFQNNGVVDDSQLPKDRFSAERLKGVDSTLKIQPAKLEDSAVYLCASSLAVGTNYNEQFFGPGTRLTVL.

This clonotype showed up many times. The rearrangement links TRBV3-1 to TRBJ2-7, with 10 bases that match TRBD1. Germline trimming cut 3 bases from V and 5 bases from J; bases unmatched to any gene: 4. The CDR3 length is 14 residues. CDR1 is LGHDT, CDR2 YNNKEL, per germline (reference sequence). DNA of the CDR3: TGTGCCAGCAGCCACGGACAGGGGGGCCACGAGCAGTACTTC. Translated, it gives CASSHGQGGHEQYF.

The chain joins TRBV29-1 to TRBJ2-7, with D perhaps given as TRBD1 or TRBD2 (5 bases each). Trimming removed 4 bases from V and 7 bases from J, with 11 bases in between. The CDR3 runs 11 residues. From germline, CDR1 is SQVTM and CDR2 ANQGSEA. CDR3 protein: CSVAQGGEQYF. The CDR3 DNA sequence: TGCAGCGTTGCCCAGGGCGGGGAGCAGTACTTC.

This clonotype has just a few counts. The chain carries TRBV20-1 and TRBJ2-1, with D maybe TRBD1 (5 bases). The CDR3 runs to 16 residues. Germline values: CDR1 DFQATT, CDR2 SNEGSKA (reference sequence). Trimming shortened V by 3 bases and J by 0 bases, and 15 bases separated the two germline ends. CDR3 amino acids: CSARAKVGVSYNEQFF. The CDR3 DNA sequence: TGCAGTGCTAGGGCGAAGGTAGGGGTCTCCTACAATGAGCAGTTCTTC.

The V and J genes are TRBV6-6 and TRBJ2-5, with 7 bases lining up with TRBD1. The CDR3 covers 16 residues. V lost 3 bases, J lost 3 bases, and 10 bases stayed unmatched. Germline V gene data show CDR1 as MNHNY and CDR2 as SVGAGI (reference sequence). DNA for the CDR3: TGTGCCAGCAGTTATAACCCCAGAACAGGGGAAGAGACCCAGTACTTC. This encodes CASSYNPRTGEETQYF.

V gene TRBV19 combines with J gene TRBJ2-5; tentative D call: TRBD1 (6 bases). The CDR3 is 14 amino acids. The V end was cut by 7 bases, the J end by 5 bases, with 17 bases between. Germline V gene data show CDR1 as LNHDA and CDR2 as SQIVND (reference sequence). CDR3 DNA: TGTGCCAGTACTCGGACAGTCAATGAGGAGACCCAGTACTTC. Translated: CASTRTVNEETQYF.

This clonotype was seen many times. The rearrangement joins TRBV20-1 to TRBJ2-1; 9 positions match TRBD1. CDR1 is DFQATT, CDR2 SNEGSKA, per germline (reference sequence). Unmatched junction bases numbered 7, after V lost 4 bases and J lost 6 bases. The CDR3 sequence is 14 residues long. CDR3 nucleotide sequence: TGCAGTGCTAAGGCGAGGACAGGGGTCAATGAGCAGTTCTTC. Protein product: CSAKARTGVNEQFF.

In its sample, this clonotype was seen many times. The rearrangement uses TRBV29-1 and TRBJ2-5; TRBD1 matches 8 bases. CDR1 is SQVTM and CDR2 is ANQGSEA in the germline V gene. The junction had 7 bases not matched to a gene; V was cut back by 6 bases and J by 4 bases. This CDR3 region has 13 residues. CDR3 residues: CSVAQGAGETQYF. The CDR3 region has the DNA TGCAGCGTAGCTCAGGGGGCCGGAGAGACCCAGTACTTC.

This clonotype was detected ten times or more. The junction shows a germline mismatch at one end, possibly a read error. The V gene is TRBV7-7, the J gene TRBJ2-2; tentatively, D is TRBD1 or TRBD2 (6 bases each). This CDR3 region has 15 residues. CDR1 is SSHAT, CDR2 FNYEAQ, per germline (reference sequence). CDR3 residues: CASSSARGDTGELFF. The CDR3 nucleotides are TGTGCTAGCAGCTCGGCTAGGGGGGACACCGGGGAGCTGTTTTTT. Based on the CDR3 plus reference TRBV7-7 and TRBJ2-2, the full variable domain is GAGVSQSPRYKVTKRGQDVTLRCDPISSHATLYWYQQALGQGPEFLTYFNYEAQPDKSGLPSDRFSAERPEGSISTLTIQRTEQRDSAMYRCASSSARGDTGELFFGEGSRLTVL.

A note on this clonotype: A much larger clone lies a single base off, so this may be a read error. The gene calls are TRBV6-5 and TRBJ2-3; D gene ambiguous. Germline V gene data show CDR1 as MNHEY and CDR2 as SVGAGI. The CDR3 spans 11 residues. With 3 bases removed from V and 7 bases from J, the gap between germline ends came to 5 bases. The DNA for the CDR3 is TGTGCCAGCAGTTATGGGCATACGCAGTATTTT. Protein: CASSYGHTQYF.

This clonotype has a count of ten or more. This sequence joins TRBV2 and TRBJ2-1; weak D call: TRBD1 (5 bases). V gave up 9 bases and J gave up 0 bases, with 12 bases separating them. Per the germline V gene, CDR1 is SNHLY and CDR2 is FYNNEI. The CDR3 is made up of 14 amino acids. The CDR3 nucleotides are TGTGCCAGTAAAAGGGGTAGCTCCTACAATGAGCAGTTCTTC. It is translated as CASKRGSSYNEQFF.

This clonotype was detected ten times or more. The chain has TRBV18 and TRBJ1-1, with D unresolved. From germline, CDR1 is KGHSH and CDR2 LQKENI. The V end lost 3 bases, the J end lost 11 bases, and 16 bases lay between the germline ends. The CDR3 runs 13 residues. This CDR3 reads CASSPFGESGAFF. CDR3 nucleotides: TGTGCCAGCTCACCGTTCGGAGAGTCGGGGGCTTTCTTT.

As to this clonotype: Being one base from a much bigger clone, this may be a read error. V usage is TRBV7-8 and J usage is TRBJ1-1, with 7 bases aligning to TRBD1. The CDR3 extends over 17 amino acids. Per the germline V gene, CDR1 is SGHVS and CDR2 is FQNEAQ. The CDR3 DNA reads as TGTGCCAGCAGCTTAGCCCTATGGGGACAGTTGAACACTGAAGCTCTCTTT. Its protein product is CASSLALWGQLNTEALF.

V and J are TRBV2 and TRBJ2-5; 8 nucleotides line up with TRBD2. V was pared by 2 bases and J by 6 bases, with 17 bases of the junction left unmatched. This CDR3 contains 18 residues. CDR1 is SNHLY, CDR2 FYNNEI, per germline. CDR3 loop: CASSESPGGAGDKKTQYF. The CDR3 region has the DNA TGTGCCAGCAGTGAATCCCCCGGGGGAGCGGGAGATAAAAAGACCCAGTACTTC.

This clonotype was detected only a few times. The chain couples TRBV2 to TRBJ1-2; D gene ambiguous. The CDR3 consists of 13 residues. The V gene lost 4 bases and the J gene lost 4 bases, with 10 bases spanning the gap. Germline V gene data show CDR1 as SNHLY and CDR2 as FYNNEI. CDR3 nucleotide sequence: TGTGCCAGCAGTGGAGAGACGGGCTATGGCTACACCTTC. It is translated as CASSGETGYGYTF.

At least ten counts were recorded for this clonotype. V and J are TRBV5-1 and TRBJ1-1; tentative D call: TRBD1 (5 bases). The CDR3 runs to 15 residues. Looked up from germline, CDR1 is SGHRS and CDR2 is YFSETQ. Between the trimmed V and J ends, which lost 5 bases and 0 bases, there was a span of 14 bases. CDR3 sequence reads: CASRGGDAMNTEAFF. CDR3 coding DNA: TGCGCCAGCAGGGGAGGGGATGCCATGAACACTGAAGCTTTCTTT. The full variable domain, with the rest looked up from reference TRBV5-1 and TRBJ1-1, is KAGVTQTPRYLIKTRGQQVTLSCSPISGHRSVSWYQQTPGQGLQFLFEYFSETQRNKGNFPGRFSGRQFSNSRSEMNVSTLELGDSALYLCASRGGDAMNTEAFFGQGTRLTVV.

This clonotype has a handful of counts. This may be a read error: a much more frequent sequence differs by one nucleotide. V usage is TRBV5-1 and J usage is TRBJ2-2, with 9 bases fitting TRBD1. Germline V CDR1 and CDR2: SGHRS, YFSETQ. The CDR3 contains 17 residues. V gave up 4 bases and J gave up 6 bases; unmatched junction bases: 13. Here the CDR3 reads CASSPTPGQGSAGELFF. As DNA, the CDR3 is TGCGCCAGCAGCCCAACCCCGGGACAGGGAAGCGCCGGGGAGCTGTTTTTT.